This T cell receptor beta chain was identified during a study of blood T cell repertoires in COVID-19. The overall study: Samples representing acute and convalescent COVID-19 were sourced from the United States, Italy and Spain.

The method was immunoSEQ multiplex PCR; TCRdb's version includes in-frame clones alone and lacks a portion of them. The sample includes approximately 110,000 clones, approximately 85% of them seen just once. The V and J ends lost 3 bases and 5 bases respectively, with 4 bases between them. Germline V gene lookup returns CDR1 LNHNV and CDR2 YYDKDF (reference sequence). This CDR3 has 12 residues. Seattle's cohort entered during active infection and was followed longitudinally. Material: peripheral blood. This rearrangement joins TRBV15 to TRBJ2-2; no firm D call. The sequence was collected from an elderly woman with COVID-19, enrolled during active disease. The chain's CDR3 is CATSRETGELFF. The CDR3 nucleotides read TGTGCCACCAGCAGGGAGACCGGGGAGCTGTTTTTT.